The 4 T cell receptor beta chains below come from one sample, sequenced in a study of PD-1 blockade in classical Hodgkin lymphoma. Every patient experienced relapse after autologous stem cell transplantation, and brentuximab vedotin exposure varied. Generated by immunoSEQ multiplex PCR, the TCRdb table keeps only in-frame clones and is missing some. The profile shows 35,000 to 45,000 clones, 65% to 85% of them singletons. Sequences were derived from peripheral blood mononuclear cells (PBMCs), sampled before the second cycle of nivolumab. These receptors all come from a human donor with classical Hodgkin lymphoma.

CDR3 nucleotide sequence: TGTGCCTGGACCCCGGGGGCTGGGTACGAGCAGTACTTC. Its translation: CAWTPGAGYEQYF. The chain combines TRBV30 with TRBJ2-7; D may be TRBD1 or TRBD2 (6 bases each). The germline V gene encodes CDR1 GTSNPN and CDR2 SVGIG (reference sequence). V shed 4 bases and J shed 4 bases, with 14 bases lying between them. The length of the CDR3 is 13 residues.

In its sample, this clone was seen once. The chain carries TRBV6-5 and TRBJ1-1; TRBD1 matches 9 bases. Germline trimming cut 2 bases from V and 4 bases from J; bases unmatched to any gene: 8. The CDR3 loop spans 16 amino acids. Germline CDR1 and CDR2: MNHEY and SVGAGI. CDR3 bases: TGTGCCAGCAGTTACACCCCACAGGGGGCTCGCACTGAAGCTTTCTTT. Encoded protein: CASSYTPQGARTEAFF.

This clone was detected a few times. This chain uses TRBV9 with TRBJ1-1, with D possibly matching TRBD1 (6 bases). Deletions cut 4 bases from V and 7 bases from J, with 20 bases between. There are 15 residues in the CDR3. The germline V gene has CDR1 SGDLS and CDR2 YYNGEE. The CDR3, as DNA: TGTGCCAGCAGCCTATGGGACACTGGAACAAATGAAGCTTTCTTT. This gives the protein CASSLWDTGTNEAFF.

This clone has a handful of counts. Mismatch with germline at one junction end may stem from a read error. The chain couples TRBV30 to TRBJ1-5; the D gene is possibly TRBD1 (5 bases). Germline values: CDR1 GTSNPN, CDR2 SVGIG (reference sequence). This CDR3 is 13 amino acids long. CDR3 residues: CAGRKGSHQPQHF. The CDR3 DNA reads TGTGCCGGGAGGAAGGGGTCTCATCAGCCCCAGCATTTT.